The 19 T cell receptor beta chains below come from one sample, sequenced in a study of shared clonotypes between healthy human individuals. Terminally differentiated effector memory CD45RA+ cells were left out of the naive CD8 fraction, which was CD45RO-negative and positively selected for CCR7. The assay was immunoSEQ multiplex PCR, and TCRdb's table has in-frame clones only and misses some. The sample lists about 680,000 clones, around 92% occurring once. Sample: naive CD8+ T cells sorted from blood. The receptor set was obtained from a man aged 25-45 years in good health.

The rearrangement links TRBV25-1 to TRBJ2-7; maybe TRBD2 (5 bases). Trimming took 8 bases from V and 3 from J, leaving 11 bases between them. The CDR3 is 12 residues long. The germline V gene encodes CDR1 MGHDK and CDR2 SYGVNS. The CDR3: CASSWGDYEQYF. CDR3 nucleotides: TGTGCCAGCTCCTGGGGAGACTACGAGCAGTACTTC.

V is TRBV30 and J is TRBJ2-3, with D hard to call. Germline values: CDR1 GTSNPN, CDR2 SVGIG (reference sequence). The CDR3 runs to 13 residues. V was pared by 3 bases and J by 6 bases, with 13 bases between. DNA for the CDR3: TGTGCCTGGAGCAGTTTGGGGTCCGATACGCAGTATTTT. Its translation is CAWSSLGSDTQYF.

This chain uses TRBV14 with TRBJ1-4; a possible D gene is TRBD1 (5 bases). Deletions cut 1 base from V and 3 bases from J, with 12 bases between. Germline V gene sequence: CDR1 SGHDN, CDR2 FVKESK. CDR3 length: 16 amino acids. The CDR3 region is CASSQGLGRSNEKLFF. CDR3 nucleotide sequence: TGTGCCAGCAGCCAAGGTCTGGGACGGTCTAATGAAAAACTGTTTTTT.

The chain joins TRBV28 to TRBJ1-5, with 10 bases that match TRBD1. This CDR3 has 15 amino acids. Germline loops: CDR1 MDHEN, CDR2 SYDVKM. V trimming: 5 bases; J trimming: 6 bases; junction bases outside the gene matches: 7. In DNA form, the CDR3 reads TGTGCCAGCAGTCTGACGGACAGGGGGTCTCAGCCCCAGCATTTT. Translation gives CASSLTDRGSQPQHF. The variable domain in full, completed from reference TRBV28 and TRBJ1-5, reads DVKVTQSSRYLVKRTGEKVFLECVQDMDHENMFWYRQDPGLGLRLIYFSYDVKMKEKGDIPEGYSVSREKKERFSLILESASTNQTSMYLCASSLTDRGSQPQHFGDGTRLSIL.

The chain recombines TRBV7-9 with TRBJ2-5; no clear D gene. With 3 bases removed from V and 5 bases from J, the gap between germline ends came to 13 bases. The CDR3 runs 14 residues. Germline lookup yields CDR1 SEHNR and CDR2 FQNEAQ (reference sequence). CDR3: CASSFIEGWETQYF. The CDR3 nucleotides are TGTGCCAGCAGCTTTATTGAAGGTTGGGAGACCCAGTACTTC.

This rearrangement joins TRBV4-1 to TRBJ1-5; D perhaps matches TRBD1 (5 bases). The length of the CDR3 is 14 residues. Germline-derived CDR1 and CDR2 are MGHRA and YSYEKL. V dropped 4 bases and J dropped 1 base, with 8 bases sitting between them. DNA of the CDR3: TGCGCCAGCAGCCTTGGGGGGAGCAATCAGCCCCAGCATTTT. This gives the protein CASSLGGSNQPQHF.

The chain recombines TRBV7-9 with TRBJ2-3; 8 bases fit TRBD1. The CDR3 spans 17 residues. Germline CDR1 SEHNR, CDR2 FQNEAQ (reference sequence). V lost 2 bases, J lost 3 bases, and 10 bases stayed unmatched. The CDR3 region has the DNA TGTGCCAGCAGCTTAACCGGACAGGGAGAGATTACAGATACGCAGTATTTT. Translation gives CASSLTGQGEITDTQYF.

Written as DNA, the CDR3 is TGTGCCAGCAGCTCGAAAGGGCATGAGCAGTTCTTC. Translation gives CASSSKGHEQFF. The chain recombines TRBV5-6 with TRBJ2-1; D call uncertain. The germline V gene has CDR1 SGHDT and CDR2 YYEEEE. Between the trimmed V and J ends, which lost 3 bases and 8 bases, there was a span of 9 bases. The CDR3 spans 12 residues.

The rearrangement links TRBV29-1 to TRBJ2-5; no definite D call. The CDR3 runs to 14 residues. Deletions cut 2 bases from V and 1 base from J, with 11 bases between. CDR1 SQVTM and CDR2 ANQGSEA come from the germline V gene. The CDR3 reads CSVEWAWVQETQYF. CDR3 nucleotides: TGCAGCGTTGAATGGGCTTGGGTCCAAGAGACCCAGTACTTC.

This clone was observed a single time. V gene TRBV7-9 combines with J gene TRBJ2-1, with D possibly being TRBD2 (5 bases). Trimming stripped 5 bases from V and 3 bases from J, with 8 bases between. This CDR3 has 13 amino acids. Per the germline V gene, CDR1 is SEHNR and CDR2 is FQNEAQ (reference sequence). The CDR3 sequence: CASSARDYNEQFF. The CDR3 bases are TGTGCCAGCAGCGCCCGGGACTACAATGAGCAGTTCTTC.

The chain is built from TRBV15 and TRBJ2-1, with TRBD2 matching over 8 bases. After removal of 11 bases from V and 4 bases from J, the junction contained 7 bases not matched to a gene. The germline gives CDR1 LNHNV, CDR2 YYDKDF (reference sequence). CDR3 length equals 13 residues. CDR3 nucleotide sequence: TGTGCCCTCCAGCGGGAGAAGTACAATGAGCAGTTCTTC. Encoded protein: CALQREKYNEQFF.

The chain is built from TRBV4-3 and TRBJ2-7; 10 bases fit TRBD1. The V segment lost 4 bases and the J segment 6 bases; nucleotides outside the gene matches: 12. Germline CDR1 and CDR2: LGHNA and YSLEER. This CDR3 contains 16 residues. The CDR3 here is CASSRDSGTGEGEQYF. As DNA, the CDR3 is TGCGCCAGCAGCCGAGACTCCGGGACAGGGGAGGGCGAGCAGTACTTC.

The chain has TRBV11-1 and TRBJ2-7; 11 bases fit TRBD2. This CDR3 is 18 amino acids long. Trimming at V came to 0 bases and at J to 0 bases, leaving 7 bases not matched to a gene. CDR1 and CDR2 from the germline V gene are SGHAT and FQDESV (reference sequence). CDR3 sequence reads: CASSLARGLAVSSYEQYF. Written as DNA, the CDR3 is TGTGCCAGCAGCTTAGCTCGGGGACTAGCGGTGAGCTCCTACGAGCAGTACTTC. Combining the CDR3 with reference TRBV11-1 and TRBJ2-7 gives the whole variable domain EAEVAQSPRYKITEKSQAVAFWCDPISGHATLYWYRQILGQGPELLVQFQDESVVDDSQLPKDRFSAERLKGVDSTLKIQPAELGDSAMYLCASSLARGLAVSSYEQYFGPGTRLTVT.

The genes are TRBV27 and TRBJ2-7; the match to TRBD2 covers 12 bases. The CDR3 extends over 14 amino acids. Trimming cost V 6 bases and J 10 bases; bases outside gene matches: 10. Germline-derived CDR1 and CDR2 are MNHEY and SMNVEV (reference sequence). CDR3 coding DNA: TGTGCCAGCAGCCCTGGACTAGCGGGAAACAAACAGTACTTC. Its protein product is CASSPGLAGNKQYF.

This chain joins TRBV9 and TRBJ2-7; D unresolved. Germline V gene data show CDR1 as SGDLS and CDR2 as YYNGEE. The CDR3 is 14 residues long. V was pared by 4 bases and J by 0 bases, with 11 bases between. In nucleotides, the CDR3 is TGTGCCAGCAGCCCGTCATACAGCTCCTACGAGCAGTACTTC. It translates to CASSPSYSSYEQYF.

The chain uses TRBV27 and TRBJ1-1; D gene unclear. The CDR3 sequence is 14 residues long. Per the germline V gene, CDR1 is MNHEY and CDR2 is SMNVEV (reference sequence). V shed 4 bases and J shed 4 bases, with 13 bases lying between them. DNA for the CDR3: TGTGCCAGCAGTTCGGACCCAGGAGGCACTGAAGCTTTCTTT. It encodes CASSSDPGGTEAFF.

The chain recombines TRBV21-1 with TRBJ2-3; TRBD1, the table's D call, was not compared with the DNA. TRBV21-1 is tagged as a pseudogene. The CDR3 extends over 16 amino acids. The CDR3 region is CASSKLMTGSTDTQYF. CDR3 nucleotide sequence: TGTGCCAGCAGCAAACTGATGACAGGGAGCACAGATACGCAGTATTTT.

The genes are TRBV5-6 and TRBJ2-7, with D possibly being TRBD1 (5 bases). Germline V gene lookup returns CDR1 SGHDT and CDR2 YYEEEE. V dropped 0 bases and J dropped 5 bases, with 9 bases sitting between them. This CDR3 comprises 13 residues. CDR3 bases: TGTGCCAGCAGCTTGGACAGGAACCACGAGCAGTACTTC. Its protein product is CASSLDRNHEQYF.

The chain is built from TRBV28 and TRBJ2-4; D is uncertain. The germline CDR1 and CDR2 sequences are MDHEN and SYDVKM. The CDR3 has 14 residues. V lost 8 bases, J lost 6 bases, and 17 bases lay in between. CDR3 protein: CASEGVGLRNIQYF. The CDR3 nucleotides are TGTGCCAGCGAAGGAGTGGGTTTAAGAAACATTCAGTACTTC.